This TCR beta chain stems from a study of CD8+ T cells in alopecia areata. Study findings and constraints: Especially in alopecia totalis/universalis, lesional scalp showed greater clonality than normal scalp did.

The V gene end was trimmed by 2 bases and the J gene end by 1 base; junction bases not matched to a gene: 1. Germline CDR1 is MGHRA and CDR2 is YSYEKL. The CDR3 sequence is 15 residues long. About this clone: Antigen: not known.

Isolated RNA was reverse transcribed into cDNA used as the sequencing template. Only in-frame clones appear in the TCRdb table, and some are missing; sequencing was by immunoSEQ multiplex PCR. Among some 210,000 clones, 57% were seen once, and the ten largest hold under 0.5%. The rearrangement links TRBV4-1 to TRBJ2-2; 7 bases align to TRBD2. The TCR sequence derives from a human donor with alopecia areata. This material consisted of CD4+ T cells sorted from blood, taken at week 0. Here the CDR3 DNA reads TGCGCCAGCAGCCAAACGGGAGGGAACACCGGGGAGCTGTTTTTT. It encodes CASSQTGGNTGELFF.